Presented here are 24 T cell receptor beta chains from one specimen sequenced in a study of long-term antiretroviral therapy in people with HIV. The assay, immunoSEQ v3.0, was run at survey level. Libraries were prepared by immunoSEQ multiplex PCR; TCRdb keeps only in-frame clonotypes and omits some of them. Of over 9,500 clones listed, over 70% are singletons. Material: unsorted PBMCs, obtained 1.8 years before starting antiretroviral therapy. The receptors derive from a man aged 40-49 years with HIV.

This clone came up a few times. The rearrangement uses TRBV25-1 and TRBJ1-2; no clear D gene. The CDR3 extends over 12 amino acids. The germline gives CDR1 MGHDK, CDR2 SYGVNS. The germline V and J ends were trimmed by 2 bases and 7 bases, with 8 bases remaining between them. The CDR3 DNA reads as TGTGCCAGCAGTGAAAATGGGTTTGGCTACACCTTC. Protein sequence: CASSENGFGYTF.

The V and J genes are TRBV19 and TRBJ1-2; 7 bases are shared with TRBD1. V shed 6 bases and J 7 bases; nucleotides not matched to a gene: 11. Germline lookup yields CDR1 LNHDA and CDR2 SQIVND (reference sequence). The CDR3 contains 14 residues. This chain's CDR3 is CASRAGGGVSGYTF. The CDR3 DNA reads TGTGCCAGTAGAGCGGGAGGGGGCGTATCTGGCTACACCTTC.

The chain is built from TRBV7-2 and TRBJ1-3; D is unresolved. V lost 1 base, J lost 3 bases, and 10 bases lay in between. The CDR3 totals 15 residues. The V gene's germline CDR1 is SGHTA and CDR2 FQGNSA. The CDR3 coding sequence is TGTGCCAGCAGCTTAGGAGGAACGAGTGGAAACACCATATATTTT. It specifies CASSLGGTSGNTIYF. The full variable domain, with the rest looked up from reference TRBV7-2 and TRBJ1-3, is GAGVSQSPSNKVTEKGKDVELRCDPISGHTALYWYRQSLGQGLEFLIYFQGNSAPDKSGLPSDRFSAERTGGSVSTLTIQRTQQEDSAVYLCASSLGGTSGNTIYFGEGSWLTVV.

This clone qualifies as medium-sized. The chain is built from TRBV5-6 and TRBJ2-7; the match to TRBD1 covers 10 bases. The CDR3 spans 15 residues. The germline CDR1 and CDR2 sequences are SGHDT and YYEEEE. The J segment lost 6 bases and the V segment lost 3 bases, leaving 9 bases of the junction unmatched. As DNA, the CDR3 is TGTGCCAGCAGCTCCGGGGGGACAGGGGACGCCGAGCAGTACTTC. Translated, it gives CASSSGGTGDAEQYF.

This clone was detected only a few times. This chain connects TRBV19 to TRBJ1-2; unclear D gene. This CDR3 spans 15 amino acids. The ends were cut back, 3 bases at V and 4 bases at J, with 15 bases in the middle. Germline V gene lookup returns CDR1 LNHDA and CDR2 SQIVND (reference sequence). CDR3 DNA sequence: TGTGCCAGTAGTATTTATGGGGAGACAATCTATGGCTACACCTTC. Translating gives CASSIYGETIYGYTF.

This clone is a singleton in its sample. CDR3 bases: TGTGCCAGCAGTCTACAGGGAGCGGAGCCCCAGCATTTT. Protein product: CASSLQGAEPQHF. The chain carries TRBV27 and TRBJ1-5, with D perhaps TRBD1 (6 bases). Germline CDR1 is MNHEY and CDR2 is SMNVEV (reference sequence). This CDR3 region has 13 residues. The V end lost 5 bases, the J end lost 8 bases, and 13 bases lay between the germline ends.

This chain uses TRBV9 with TRBJ1-1; tentative D call: TRBD1 (5 bases). Germline V gene sequence: CDR1 SGDLS, CDR2 YYNGEE. The V and J ends lost 3 bases and 1 base respectively, with 13 bases between them. This CDR3 region has 15 residues. The CDR3 is CASSGGGARNTEAFF. The DNA of the CDR3 is TGTGCCAGCAGCGGGGGAGGGGCTAGGAACACTGAAGCTTTCTTT.

This clone has a single count. The V gene is TRBV13, the J gene TRBJ2-7; D uncertain. Germline V CDR1 and CDR2: PRHDT, FYEKMQ (reference sequence). The CDR3 length is 13 residues. The V gene lost 1 base and the J gene lost 2 bases, with 6 bases spanning the gap. The CDR3 DNA sequence: TGTGCCAGCAGCTTAGACGGACCCTACGAGCAGTACTTC. This translates into CASSLDGPYEQYF.

The V gene is TRBV14, the J gene TRBJ2-3; 8 bases agree with TRBD2. Germline V lookup: CDR1 SGHDN, CDR2 FVKESK. This CDR3 region has 16 residues. V shed 4 bases, J shed 1 base, and the junction held 7 bases outside the gene matches. CDR3 sequence reads: CASSPLGRGGTDTQYF. In DNA form, the CDR3 reads TGTGCCAGCAGCCCCTTGGGGCGGGGGGGCACAGATACGCAGTATTTT.

This clone appeared a few times. The chain links TRBV2 to TRBJ1-5; 10 bases are a match to TRBD1. V lost 6 bases, J lost 6 bases, and 5 bases stayed unmatched. Per the germline V gene, CDR1 is SNHLY and CDR2 is FYNNEI. The CDR3 totals 14 residues. In DNA, the CDR3 is TGTGCCAGCAGCGGACAGGGGGTATTTCAGCCCCAGCATTTT. This translates into CASSGQGVFQPQHF.

This clone is a singleton in its sample. The chain joins TRBV7-2 to TRBJ1-5, with D hard to call. Germline CDR1 is SGHTA and CDR2 is FQGNSA. Deletions cut 5 bases from V and 4 bases from J, with 9 bases between. This CDR3 is built from 13 residues. The CDR3 DNA reads as TGTGCCAGCAGCCCAGAACAGAATCAGCCCCAGCATTTT. As protein: CASSPEQNQPQHF.

This chain uses TRBV27 with TRBJ1-2, with 8 bases fitting TRBD1. CDR1 and CDR2 (germline): MNHEY, SMNVEV (reference sequence). Unmatched junction bases numbered 7, after V lost 5 bases and J lost 8 bases. The CDR3 length is 13 residues. CDR3 loop: CASSLRQGIGYTF. CDR3 DNA sequence: TGTGCCAGCAGTCTGCGACAGGGGATAGGCTACACCTTC.

V is TRBV7-8 and J is TRBJ2-3, with D perhaps being TRBD1 or TRBD2 (5 bases each). Germline assignment: CDR1 SGHVS and CDR2 FQNEAQ. With 0 bases removed from V and 10 bases from J, the gap between germline ends came to 11 bases. The length of the CDR3 is 13 residues. The CDR3 DNA reads as TGTGCCAGCAGCTTAGCGGGGGATACGGCGCAGTATTTT. Amino acid sequence: CASSLAGDTAQYF.

V usage is TRBV10-3 and J usage is TRBJ1-2; TRBD1 agrees at 9 bases. The germline gives CDR1 ENHRY, CDR2 SYGVKD. The length of the CDR3 is 14 residues. The V segment lost 6 bases and the J segment 3 bases; nucleotides outside the gene matches: 5. In nucleotides, the CDR3 is TGTGCCATCAGGAGACAGGGGGGAGACTATGGCTACACCTTC. Residues: CAIRRQGGDYGYTF.

The chain has TRBV6-1 and TRBJ1-1; 8 positions match TRBD1. CDR3 length equals 15 residues. Trimming at V came to 2 bases and at J to 3 bases, leaving 5 bases not matched to a gene. Germline CDR1 and CDR2: MNHNS and SASEGT. CDR3 protein: CASSEYRGSDTEAFF. The CDR3 nucleotides read TGTGCCAGCAGTGAATACAGGGGGTCGGACACTGAAGCTTTCTTT.

This chain uses TRBV6-5 with TRBJ1-2; D possibly corresponds to TRBD1 (5 bases). The V end lost 2 bases, the J end lost 0 bases, and 10 bases lay between the germline ends. This CDR3 comprises 15 residues. Germline values: CDR1 MNHEY, CDR2 SVGAGI. The CDR3 DNA is TGTGCCAGCAGTTACACGGACACGGCTAACTATGGCTACACCTTC. Amino acid sequence: CASSYTDTANYGYTF.

The gene calls are TRBV9 and TRBJ2-7, with TRBD2 as a possible D gene (5 bases). This CDR3 has 13 amino acids. Germline CDR1 is SGDLS and CDR2 is YYNGEE. V was clipped by 0 bases and J by 3 bases, with 7 bases between them. The CDR3 nucleotides read TGTGCCAGCAGCGTAGAAGAGGGCTACGAGCAGTACTTC. Its translation is CASSVEEGYEQYF.

The V gene is TRBV5-1, the J gene TRBJ2-1; D gene uncertain. CDR3 size: 14 residues. Trimming stripped 1 base from V and 5 bases from J, with 10 bases between. The germline CDR1 and CDR2 sequences are SGHRS and YFSETQ. The CDR3 is CASSLRQPDNEQFF. The DNA of the CDR3 is TGCGCCAGCAGCTTGAGGCAGCCAGACAATGAGCAGTTCTTC.

This chain uses TRBV5-4 with TRBJ1-2; 10 bases match TRBD1. V lost 4 bases, J lost 6 bases, and 9 bases stayed unmatched. CDR3 length equals 15 residues. Germline CDR1 reads SGHNT; CDR2 reads YYREEE (reference sequence). The DNA for the CDR3 is TGTGCCAGCAGCCGCGCCGGGACAGGGGACCATGGCTACACCTTC. Amino acids: CASSRAGTGDHGYTF. The full variable domain, its missing parts supplied by reference TRBV5-4 and TRBJ1-2, is ETGVTQSPTHLIKTRGQQVTLRCSSQSGHNTVSWYQQALGQGPQFIFQYYREEENGRGNFPPRFSGLQFPNYSSELNVNALELDDSALYLCASSRAGTGDHGYTFGSGTRLTVV.

This chain connects TRBV5-6 to TRBJ1-2, with D possibly matching TRBD1 (5 bases). Germline V gene lookup returns CDR1 SGHDT and CDR2 YYEEEE. The CDR3 runs 15 residues. Trimming shortened V by 2 bases and J by 5 bases, and 16 bases separated the two germline ends. The CDR3 nucleotides read TGTGCCAGCAGCTTCCGGGTAGGGGTGAGGTATGGCTACACCTTC. Protein: CASSFRVGVRYGYTF.

This chain links TRBV6-1 with TRBJ1-5; a possible D gene is TRBD1 (6 bases). V lost 4 bases, J lost 7 bases, and 14 bases lay in between. The CDR3 contains 14 residues. Germline V gene sequence: CDR1 MNHNS, CDR2 SASEGT. CDR3 nucleotide sequence: TGTGCCAGCAGTGTAGGGGGGTCGGGACAGCCCCAGCATTTT. Translation: CASSVGGSGQPQHF.

This clone was recorded a few times. The chain links TRBV6-5 to TRBJ1-2, with a weak D call TRBD1 (6 bases). V lost 0 bases and J 8 bases, leaving 7 bases between the germline ends. CDR1 and CDR2 (germline): MNHEY, SVGAGI. The CDR3 sequence is 12 residues long. CDR3 region: CASSYSGGGYTF. CDR3 bases: TGTGCCAGCAGTTACTCAGGGGGAGGCTACACCTTC.

This clone was seen a single time. The V call is TRBV4-2, the J call TRBJ2-5; 8 bases map to TRBD2. Trimming cost V 4 bases and J 5 bases; bases outside gene matches: 12. The CDR3 runs 16 residues. Germline CDR1 and CDR2: LGHNA and YNFKEQ. The CDR3 DNA reads TGTGCCAGCAGCCCGGGGGACGGGGGGGTGGGGGAGACCCAGTACTTC. Its protein product is CASSPGDGGVGETQYF.

The chain is built from TRBV7-9 and TRBJ2-7, with D uncertain. The CDR3 covers 16 residues. Germline V gene lookup returns CDR1 SEHNR and CDR2 FQNEAQ (reference sequence). V was pared by 1 base and J by 1 base, with 14 bases between. CDR3 protein: CASSLVPSGPSYEQYF. In nucleotides, the CDR3 is TGTGCCAGCAGCTTAGTTCCGTCTGGACCTTCCTACGAGCAGTACTTC.